This entry lists 6 T cell receptor beta chains sequenced from one sample in a study of vaccination and CD4 T cells after COVID-19. Treatment noted: approximately 9-day PBMC culture with coronavirus spike peptide pools or control peptides (ViraFEST assay). Oncomine TCR Beta short-read sequencing was applied to DNA from cultured CD4+ T cells. Each CDR3 protein is one row after TCRdb ran MiXCR on the PCR reads. The data show around 10,000 distinct CDR3 sequences, about 66% seen once. The antigens for these receptors are not known. Sequencing was done on a sample of CD4+ T cells from blood, cultured in vitro. These receptors originate from a human donor who had recovered from COVID-19.

The chain couples TRBV27 to TRBJ1-2; possible D gene TRBD1, 6 bases. Germline-derived CDR1 and CDR2 are MNHEY and SMNVEV (reference sequence). Between the trimmed V and J ends, which lost 3 bases and 4 bases, there was a span of 21 bases. The CDR3 loop spans 17 amino acids. CDR3 region: CASSFNPSTGGGYGYTF. CDR3 in DNA: TGTGCCAGCAGTTTTAACCCCTCCACAGGAGGGGGCTATGGCTACACCTTC.

V gene TRBV20-1 combines with J gene TRBJ1-6; tentatively, D is TRBD1 (5 bases). Germline CDR1 reads DFQATT; CDR2 reads SNEGSKA (reference sequence). V gave up 0 bases and J gave up 5 bases, with 11 bases separating them. The CDR3 runs 15 residues. The CDR3 DNA follows: TGCAGTGCTAGAGAACCCAGGGCCAATAATTCACCCCTCCACTTT. Protein product: CSAREPRANNSPLHF.

J is TRBJ2-7 and V is TRBV15; a weak D match, TRBD1 (6 bases). V lost 1 base and J lost 5, with 15 bases in between. Germline V CDR1 and CDR2: LNHNV, YYDKDF (reference sequence). The CDR3 length is 15 residues. Here the CDR3 reads CATSRGDGQLDEQYF. CDR3 nucleotide sequence: TGTGCCACCAGCAGAGGGGATGGACAGTTGGACGAGCAGTACTTC.

This clonotype was seen a single time. The chain employs TRBV7-3 and TRBJ2-2; 10 bases agree with TRBD2. CDR1 is SGHTA and CDR2 is FQGTGA in the germline V gene. With V trimmed by 2 bases and J by 2 bases, 5 bases remained unmatched. The CDR3 has 17 residues. This CDR3 reads CASSLLAGGINTGELFF. The CDR3 DNA reads TGTGCCAGCAGCTTATTAGCGGGGGGTATCAACACCGGGGAGCTGTTTTTT.

This clonotype has just a few counts. The chain combines TRBV5-6 with TRBJ1-4; D is possibly TRBD1 (5 bases). CDR1 is SGHDT, CDR2 YYEEEE, per germline. The CDR3 is 13 amino acids. Trimming pared 5 bases from V and 6 bases from J, leaving 11 bases between. The CDR3 region has the DNA TGTGCCAGCAGTCCGGGGGGGTATGAAAAACTGTTTTTT. Its translation: CASSPGGYEKLFF.

This clonotype has a handful of counts. The V call is TRBV30, the J call TRBJ1-1; D ambiguous. The CDR3 has 12 amino acids. V was cut by 2 bases and J by 13 bases, with 17 bases left in between. Per germline, CDR1 GTSNPN and CDR2 SVGIG (reference sequence). In nucleotides, the CDR3 is TGTGCCTGGAGTCATTCCGGCGTATTTAGTTTCTTT. It encodes CAWSHSGVFSFF.